The 2 T cell receptor beta chains presented below share a single source sample, sequenced in a study of cytomegalovirus exposure and HLA in healthy donors. In the PCR, 60 Vbeta and 13 Jbeta primers were used. The method was immunoSEQ multiplex PCR; TCRdb's version includes in-frame clones alone and lacks a portion of them. The sample lists 69,000 or so clones; about 74% were seen once. Material: PBMCs. These receptors all stem from an older woman in good health and CMV-seropositive.

V usage is TRBV2 and J usage is TRBJ2-7; D might be TRBD1 (6 bases). V was pared by 6 bases and J by 3 bases, with 18 bases between. The CDR3 contains 15 residues. The germline V gene has CDR1 SNHLY and CDR2 FYNNEI. CDR3 DNA: TGTGCCAGCAGGGGGGCTCAGGGGCGATACTACGAGCAGTACTTC. Its protein is CASRGAQGRYYEQYF.

J is TRBJ2-7 and V is TRBV7-2; D not resolved. The germline V and J ends were trimmed by 4 bases and 4 bases, with 5 bases remaining between them. The germline V gene encodes CDR1 SGHTA and CDR2 FQGNSA. The CDR3 runs to 11 residues. The CDR3 bases are TGTGCCAGCAGCTCTTATTACGAGCAGTACTTC. Translation gives CASSSYYEQYF. Using reference TRBV7-2 and TRBJ2-7 for the parts outside the CDR3, the full variable domain is GAGVSQSPSNKVTEKGKDVELRCDPISGHTALYWYRQSLGQGLEFLIYFQGNSAPDKSGLPSDRFSAERTGGSVSTLTIQRTQQEDSAVYLCASSSYYEQYFGPGTRLTVT.